These T cell receptor beta chains were read from a single sample in a study of patients and donors after allogeneic stem cell transplantation. Using its own MiXCR run on the RT-PCR reads, TCRdb lists one record per CDR3 protein. The repertoire holds hundreds of thousands of distinct CDR3 sequences, roughly 17% seen once, with 6.5% to 7.5% in the top ten. Material for sequencing was blood, either unsorted or a sorted T cell fraction (not recorded which). All receptors derive from a human donor who was either an allogeneic HSCT recipient or a stem cell or donor lymphocyte infusion donor (not recorded which). It is not recorded whose cells these are; they may come from a transplant donor. Both conserved end residues are part of each CDR3. A D gene is named only where the DNA matches it firmly. A clone size is listed for some rows: how often the clone was seen (once, few, many), or a class if it is expanded.

d_gene: -
len: 13
j_gene: TRBJ2-3
abundance: few
v_gene: TRBV18
CDR3aa: CASSPRDSGTQYF
CDR3nt: TGTGCCAGCTCACCACGAGACTCGGGTACGCAGTATTTT

d_gene: TRBD1
len: 15
j_gene: TRBJ1-4
abundance: few
v_gene: TRBV3-1
CDR3aa: CASSRRQGALEKLFF
CDR3nt: TGTGCCAGCAGCCGAAGACAGGGGGCTCTTGAAAAACTGTTTTTT

d_gene: TRBD1
len: 15
j_gene: TRBJ1-4
abundance: many
v_gene: TRBV12-3/TRBV12-4
CDR3aa: CASSLSGTDNEKLFF
CDR3nt: TGTGCCAGCAGTTTGTCCGGGACAGACAATGAAAAACTGTTTTTT

d_gene: -
len: 12
j_gene: TRBJ2-3
abundance: many
v_gene: TRBV12-3/TRBV12-4
CDR3aa: CASGRGRDTQYF
CDR3nt: TGTGCCAGCGGGAGGGGGAGAGATACGCAGTATTTT

d_gene: -
len: 15
j_gene: TRBJ2-7
abundance: -
v_gene: TRBV6-1
CDR3aa: CAISRGRGDSYEQYF
CDR3nt: TGTGCCATCTCTAGGGGGAGAGGGGACTCCTACGAGCAGTACTTC

d_gene: -
len: 15
j_gene: TRBJ2-5
abundance: few
v_gene: TRBV5-1
CDR3aa: CASSPLVGDRETQYF
CDR3nt: TGCGCCAGCTCCCCCTTGGTCGGGGATAGGGAGACCCAGTACTTC

d_gene: -
len: 13
j_gene: TRBJ2-3
abundance: -
v_gene: TRBV27
CDR3aa: CASSSASTDTQYF
CDR3nt: TGTGCCAGCAGTTCGGCTAGCACAGATACGCAGTATTTT

d_gene: -
len: 16
j_gene: TRBJ1-1
abundance: -
v_gene: TRBV2
CDR3aa: CASTKREGTMNTEAFF
CDR3nt: TGTGCCAGCACGAAGAGAGAGGGGACGATGAACACTGAAGCTTTCTTT

d_gene: -
len: 14
j_gene: TRBJ1-5
abundance: many
v_gene: TRBV12-3/TRBV12-4
CDR3aa: CASSLQFGNQPQHF
CDR3nt: TGTGCCAGCAGTCTTCAGTTCGGGAATCAGCCCCAGCATTTT

d_gene: -
len: 16
j_gene: TRBJ1-1
abundance: many
v_gene: TRBV5-1
CDR3aa: CASSLGRLGMNTEAFF
CDR3nt: TGCGCCAGCAGCTTAGGCAGGCTGGGCATGAACACTGAAGCTTTCTTT

d_gene: TRBD1
len: 15
j_gene: TRBJ2-3
abundance: many
v_gene: TRBV3-1
CDR3aa: CASSQRDRSTDTQYF
CDR3nt: TGTGCCAGCAGCCAACGGGACAGGAGCACAGATACGCAGTATTTT

d_gene: -
len: 17
j_gene: TRBJ2-1
abundance: many
v_gene: TRBV7-6
CDR3aa: CASSFHWRADSYNEQFF
CDR3nt: TGTGCCAGCAGTTTCCACTGGCGGGCCGACTCCTACAATGAGCAGTTCTTC

d_gene: TRBD2
len: 21
j_gene: TRBJ2-2
abundance: -
v_gene: TRBV13
CDR3aa: CASSLENRRRTSGYNTGELFF
CDR3nt: TGTGCCAGCAGCTTAGAAAATCGGAGAAGGACTAGCGGATATAACACCGGGGAGCTGTTTTTT

d_gene: -
len: 16
j_gene: TRBJ1-3
abundance: few
v_gene: TRBV27
CDR3aa: CASSFWGGPSGNTIYF
CDR3nt: TGTGCCAGCAGTTTCTGGGGGGGGCCCTCTGGAAACACCATATATTTT

d_gene: -
len: 14
j_gene: TRBJ2-7
abundance: few
v_gene: TRBV20-1
CDR3aa: CSAREGGAWYEQYF
CDR3nt: TGCAGTGCTAGAGAAGGAGGGGCCTGGTACGAGCAGTACTTC

d_gene: TRBD1
len: 15
j_gene: TRBJ2-3
abundance: many
v_gene: TRBV4-3
CDR3aa: CASSQEERGPDTQYF
CDR3nt: TGCGCCAGCAGCCAAGAGGAAAGGGGGCCAGATACGCAGTATTTT

d_gene: TRBD2
len: 17
j_gene: TRBJ2-5
abundance: few
v_gene: TRBV7-9
CDR3aa: CASSPGLAGARRETQYF
CDR3nt: TGTGCCAGCAGCCCGGGACTAGCGGGAGCAAGGAGAGAGACCCAGTACTTC

d_gene: -
len: 16
j_gene: TRBJ1-2
abundance: -
v_gene: TRBV9
CDR3aa: CASSPQQGRANYGYTF
CDR3nt: TGTGCCAGCAGCCCTCAGCAGGGACGAGCTAACTATGGCTACACCTTC

d_gene: -
len: 16
j_gene: TRBJ2-2
abundance: -
v_gene: TRBV28
CDR3aa: CASSTLLAANTGELFF
CDR3nt: TGTGCCAGCAGTACCCTGTTGGCCGCGAACACCGGGGAGCTGTTTTTT

d_gene: -
len: 18
j_gene: TRBJ2-4
abundance: many
v_gene: TRBV5-1
CDR3aa: CASSLVTDTTIAKNIQYF
CDR3nt: TGCGCCAGCAGCCTAGTAACGGACACAACAATAGCCAAAAACATTCAGTACTTC

d_gene: -
len: 8
j_gene: TRBJ2-1
abundance: many
v_gene: TRBV7-9
CDR3aa: CAANEQFF
CDR3nt: TGTGCGGCTAATGAGCAGTTCTTC

d_gene: TRBD1
len: 13
j_gene: TRBJ1-1
abundance: few
v_gene: TRBV20-1
CDR3aa: CSASRTGYTEAFF
CDR3nt: TGCAGTGCCTCCCGGACAGGATACACTGAAGCTTTCTTT

d_gene: -
len: 15
j_gene: TRBJ1-2
abundance: few
v_gene: TRBV5-1
CDR3aa: CASSLALQYNYGYTF
CDR3nt: TGCGCCAGCAGCTTGGCTCTACAGTATAACTATGGCTACACCTTC

d_gene: -
len: 14
j_gene: TRBJ2-2
abundance: -
v_gene: TRBV6-1
CDR3aa: CASMMAANTGELFF
CDR3nt: TGTGCCAGCATGATGGCAGCGAACACCGGGGAGCTGTTTTTT

d_gene: -
len: 16
j_gene: TRBJ2-1
abundance: many
v_gene: TRBV5-1
CDR3aa: CASSLDELSLYNEQFF
CDR3nt: TGCGCCAGCAGCTTGGATGAGCTCAGCCTCTACAATGAGCAGTTCTTC

d_gene: -
len: 17
j_gene: TRBJ1-6
abundance: few
v_gene: TRBV4-3
CDR3aa: CASNLRKVRGYNSPLHF
CDR3nt: TGCGCCAGCAACCTCCGAAAAGTTAGGGGATATAATTCACCCCTCCACTTT